This is a list of T cell receptor beta chains from one sample in a study of control samples from healthy donors and cancer patients. TCRdb's table, derived via immunoSEQ multiplex PCR, lists solely in-frame clones and lacks some. The repertoire consists of about 170,000 clones, with 88% occurring once and the leading ten covering nearly 5%. The sequenced sample consisted of blood. These receptors came from a woman in her 30s in good health. The CDR3 runs from the conserved cysteine through the conserved F or W. A D gene is named only where the DNA matches it firmly. Clone size is shown for a subset of rows, as once, few, many or a class of expanded clone.

TRBV6-6	.	.	TRBJ1-5	TGTGCCAGCAGAGACCATACTGAACAGCCCCAGCATTTT	CASRDHTEQPQHF
TRBV4-2	TRBD1	.	TRBJ1-2	TGTGCCAGCAGCCAACAAAATACAGGGGGGTATGGCTACACCTTC	CASSQQNTGGYGYTF
TRBV24-1	.	few	TRBJ2-5	TGTGCCACCAGTGATTTGAGGGGGGAGACCCAGTACTTC	CATSDLRGETQYF
TRBV9	.	.	TRBJ2-3	TGTGCCAGCAGCGTCGGCGGGGCCCCCACAGATACGCAGTATTTT	CASSVGGAPTDTQYF
TRBV12-3/TRBV12-4	.	.	TRBJ2-1	TGTGCCAGCAGCATATACAACAATGAGCAGTTCTTC	CASSIYNNEQFF
TRBV28	TRBD1	.	TRBJ2-1	TGTGCCAGCACGAGTAGGGGACAGGGACACAATGAGCAGTTCTTC	CASTSRGQGHNEQFF
TRBV2	.	few	TRBJ2-2	TGTGCCAGCCTTACGGTCGGGGAGCTGTTTTTT	CASLTVGELFF
TRBV5-1	.	few	TRBJ2-5	TGCGCCAGCAGGGGGCTCCAAGAGACCCAGTACTTC	CASRGLQETQYF
TRBV9	.	.	TRBJ1-3	TGTGCCAGCAGCCCCTTTGGAAACACCATATATTTT	CASSPFGNTIYF
TRBV29-1	TRBD2	.	TRBJ2-7	TGCAGCGTTGAAGAAGGGGTAGCGGGAGCCTACGAGCAGTACTTC	CSVEEGVAGAYEQYF
TRBV10-1	.	.	TRBJ2-1	TGCGCCAGCAGTGAGTCTAGAAGGGTCCCGCTCGAGCAGTTCTTC	CASSESRRVPLEQFF
TRBV29-1	TRBD1	.	TRBJ1-2	TGCAGCGTTGGAGTACAGGGGACGCATGGCTACACCTTC	CSVGVQGTHGYTF
TRBV25-1	.	.	TRBJ1-2	TGTGCCAGCAGTGAGGGAGGGGGGAGCTATGGCTACACCTTC	CASSEGGGSYGYTF
TRBV5-1	TRBD1	.	TRBJ1-2	TGCGCCAGCAGCTTGGCCGGGGGACAGGGGGCAAGTGGCTACACCTTC	CASSLAGGQGASGYTF
TRBV5-1	.	once	TRBJ2-3	TGCGCCAGCAGCGCTGGAATGAGGGGGTTTACAGATACGCAGTATTTT	CASSAGMRGFTDTQYF
TRBV5-1	TRBD1	.	TRBJ1-2	TGCGCCAGCAGCCCACAGGGGAGCTATGGCTACACCTTC	CASSPQGSYGYTF
TRBV19	.	few	TRBJ1-1	TGTGCCAGTAGTAGCAGGGACACTGAAGCTTTCTTT	CASSSRDTEAFF
TRBV2	.	.	TRBJ2-3	TGTGCCAGCAGTGAAGCTATTAGCTCGGGGGCAGATACGCAGTATTTT	CASSEAISSGADTQYF
TRBV19	TRBD1	.	TRBJ2-3	TGTGCCAGTTCCGACAGGGGCTATAGCACAGATACGCAGTATTTT	CASSDRGYSTDTQYF
TRBV5-1	.	.	TRBJ1-1	TGCGCCAGCAGCTTGACCTCAGGGAGAGGTGAAGCTTTCTTT	CASSLTSGRGEAFF
TRBV7-2	TRBD2	few	TRBJ2-3	TGTGCCAGCAGCCCTCCTAGCGGGAGGATAGATACGCAGTATTTT	CASSPPSGRIDTQYF
TRBV9	TRBD1	.	TRBJ2-1	TGTGCCAGCAGCGTAGAGGGGGCTTCCTACAATGAGCAGTTCTTC	CASSVEGASYNEQFF
TRBV27	TRBD1	.	TRBJ1-1	TGTGCCAGCAGTTTATTCACAGGGGTGGACACTGAAGCTTTCTTT	CASSLFTGVDTEAFF
TRBV30	.	once	TRBJ1-2	TGTGCCTGGAGTGTAACCCGGTATGGCTACACCTTC	CAWSVTRYGYTF
TRBV9	.	.	TRBJ2-3	TGTGCCAGCAGCAGGACCCGACGGAGTAGCACAGATACGCAGTATTTT	CASSRTRRSSTDTQYF
TRBV4-2	.	.	TRBJ1-2	TGTGCCAGCAGCCAAGAAGGGAGGGAAGGCTACACCTTC	CASSQEGREGYTF
TRBV19	.	.	TRBJ2-2	TGTGCCAGTAGTACCATTCAGAACACCGGGGAGCTGTTTTTT	CASSTIQNTGELFF
TRBV5-1	.	.	TRBJ1-2	TGCGCCAGTGCCCCAGGGGTCTCTGACTATGGCTACACCTTC	CASAPGVSDYGYTF
TRBV11-1	.	.	TRBJ2-2	TGTGCCAGCAGCCGATCCACCGGGGAGCTGTTTTTT	CASSRSTGELFF
TRBV27	.	.	TRBJ2-7	TGTGCCAGCAGTTTTGGGTCCGGCTACGAGCAGTACTTC	CASSFGSGYEQYF
TRBV19	TRBD2	few	TRBJ2-1	TGTGCCAGTAGTTTCCGCCCACTAGCGGCCGAAGGGAGTGAGCAGTTCTTC	CASSFRPLAAEGSEQFF
TRBV19	.	.	TRBJ1-5	TGTGCCAGTAGTATAGAGGGGCGCAGCAATCAGCCCCAGCATTTT	CASSIEGRSNQPQHF
TRBV6-1	.	.	TRBJ2-7	TGTGCCAGCAGGGAAGCAGGGGGGCTATGGCAGTACTTC	CASREAGGLWQYF
TRBV13	.	.	TRBJ1-2	TGTGCCAGCAGCCCGAGCCTAGACAGATCCTATGGCTACACCTTC	CASSPSLDRSYGYTF
TRBV5-1	.	once	TRBJ1-1	TGCGCCAGCAGGCTCCGGGTGAACACTGAAGCTTTCTTT	CASRLRVNTEAFF
TRBV21-1	.	.	TRBJ2-7	TGTGCCAGCAGCTCTCACGAGCAGTACTTC	CASSSHEQYF
TRBV2	.	.	TRBJ1-1	TGTGCCAGCCTTTGGGGGATCGGCACTGAAGCTTTCTTT	CASLWGIGTEAFF
TRBV25-1	.	.	TRBJ2-4	TGTGCCAGCAGCATCCAGGGCGTCAAAAACATTCAGTACTTC	CASSIQGVKNIQYF
TRBV27	.	once	TRBJ2-1	TGTGCCAGCAGTTCTTGGGGGCAGGACAATGAGCAGTTCTTC	CASSSWGQDNEQFF
TRBV28	TRBD2	.	TRBJ2-7	TGTGCCAGCAGTTTATCCACCCCTCTAGCGGGAGTTGACGAGCAGTACTTC	CASSLSTPLAGVDEQYF
TRBV15	.	once	TRBJ2-3	TGTGCCACCAGCCTTATATTCCAATCCCGGGTAAGGAAGACAGATACGCAGTATTTT	CATSLIFQSRVRKTDTQYF
TRBV11-2	.	.	TRBJ2-2	TGTGCCAGCACCCCCTTCCGGAGCACCGGGGAGCTGTTTTTT	CASTPFRSTGELFF
TRBV7-9	.	.	TRBJ2-3	TGTGCCAGCAGCTTATTGGCAGGGGCCTACACAGATACGCAGTATTTT	CASSLLAGAYTDTQYF
TRBV10-3	.	.	TRBJ1-1	TGTGCCATCAGCGCTCAGGAGGCAGGGGAAGCTTTCTTT	CAISAQEAGEAFF
TRBV10-3	TRBD2	.	TRBJ2-5	TGTGCCATCAGTGCGGCTAGCGGGACCGCAGAGACCCAGTACTTC	CAISAASGTAETQYF
TRBV5-4	.	once	TRBJ2-5	TGTGCCAGCAGCTTGGAAGAGACCCAGTACTTC	CASSLEETQYF
TRBV11-2	.	.	TRBJ2-3	TGTGCCAGCAGCTTGGGGGCGGAAGATACGCAGTATTTT	CASSLGAEDTQYF
TRBV3-1/TRBV3-2	TRBD2	.	TRBJ2-2	TGTGCCAGCAGCCAAGATAAACTAGCGGGCGGGGAGCTGTTTTTT	CASSQDKLAGGELFF
TRBV3-1/TRBV3-2	.	.	TRBJ1-1	TGTGCCAGCAGCCAAGACGGGACACTGAACACTGAAGCTTTCTTT	CASSQDGTLNTEAFF
TRBV12-3/TRBV12-4	.	.	TRBJ2-1	TGTGCCAGCAGTTTCTTCGGCGATGAGCAGTTCTTC	CASSFFGDEQFF
TRBV13	.	.	TRBJ1-2	TGTGCCAGCAGCTTAGAGGGCAGCCACCTTAACTATGGCTACACCTTC	CASSLEGSHLNYGYTF
TRBV28	TRBD2	once	TRBJ2-5	TGTGCCAGCAGTCCCGGGACTAGCGGGAGAACCCAGTACTTC	CASSPGTSGRTQYF
TRBV19	TRBD2	.	TRBJ2-3	TGTGCCAGTAGTATCCCTGTAAATAGCGGGGGGACAGATACGCAGTATTTT	CASSIPVNSGGTDTQYF